These 7 T cell receptor beta chains were all obtained from the same sample, sequenced in a study of control samples from healthy donors and cancer patients. TCRdb keeps only in-frame clones here, not all; method: immunoSEQ multiplex PCR. This table holds tens of thousands of clones, more than 75% found once. The sequenced sample was PBMCs. The receptor set was obtained from a woman aged 50 to 65 with lung cancer.

This sequence joins TRBV27 and TRBJ1-5; a weak D match, TRBD1 (6 bases). This CDR3 has 13 residues. V gave up 5 bases and J gave up 4 bases, with 9 bases separating them. The V gene's germline CDR1 is MNHEY and CDR2 SMNVEV (reference sequence). DNA for the CDR3: TGTGCCAGCAGTAGGGGGAGAAATCAGCCCCAGCATTTT. Protein product: CASSRGRNQPQHF.

The chain has TRBV19 and TRBJ2-7; 8 nucleotides align to TRBD2. The CDR3 length is 17 residues. Germline V gene lookup returns CDR1 LNHDA and CDR2 SQIVND (reference sequence). V lost 4 bases to trimming and J lost 2 bases; unmatched junction nucleotides: 13. CDR3 nucleotide sequence: TGTGCCAGTAGTAACAGCTTGAGCGGGGGTGATGCCTACGAGCAGTACTTC. It translates to CASSNSLSGGDAYEQYF.

This chain links TRBV24-1 with TRBJ1-2; 8 nucleotides line up with TRBD1. J lost 8 bases, V lost 3 bases, and 7 bases had no gene match. The CDR3 has 14 residues. Germline V lookup: CDR1 KGHDR, CDR2 SFDVKD. The CDR3 sequence is CATSDKTGVWGYTF. The CDR3, as DNA: TGTGCCACCAGTGATAAGACAGGGGTTTGGGGCTACACCTTC.

The rearrangement joins TRBV5-1 to TRBJ2-2; D call uncertain. V was cut by 7 bases and J by 1 base, with 11 bases left in between. CDR1 and CDR2 (germline): SGHRS, YFSETQ. The CDR3 runs 14 residues. The CDR3 reads CASAKGRNTGELFF. CDR3 sequence (DNA): TGCGCCAGCGCTAAGGGAAGGAACACCGGGGAGCTGTTTTTT.

This chain connects TRBV3-1 (or the pseudogene TRBV3-2) to TRBJ2-1, with a tentative D call TRBD2 (5 bases). The CDR3 spans 16 residues. Per germline, CDR1 LGHDT and CDR2 YNNKEL (reference sequence). Deletions cut 9 bases from V and 0 bases from J, with 18 bases between. CDR3: CARFQVSTSSYNEQFF. The CDR3 DNA reads TGTGCCAGGTTCCAGGTATCTACTAGCTCCTACAATGAGCAGTTCTTC.

The V call is TRBV2, the J call TRBJ1-1; D might be TRBD1 (5 bases). The germline V and J ends were trimmed by 8 bases and 3 bases, with 19 bases remaining between them. This CDR3 is built from 15 residues. CDR1 and CDR2 (germline): SNHLY, FYNNEI. CDR3 nucleotide sequence: TGTGCCAGCTGTTACTTCAGGGTTTCGGACACTGAAGCTTTCTTT. Translation gives CASCYFRVSDTEAFF.

The chain recombines TRBV28 with TRBJ1-4, with 8 nucleotides matching TRBD1. J lost 8 bases, V lost 5 bases, and 7 bases had no gene match. The CDR3 length is 14 residues. CDR1 is MDHEN, CDR2 SYDVKM, per germline. CDR3 in amino acids: CASSPRDRPEKLFF. The CDR3 coding sequence is TGTGCCAGCAGTCCCCGGGACAGGCCCGAAAAACTGTTTTTT.